These 5 T cell receptor beta chains were all obtained from the same sample, sequenced in a study of read filtering for tumor transcriptome and immune sequencing. Molecular barcoded adaptors covering alpha/delta and beta/gamma chains were used on roughly 400 ng RNA. TCRdb fed the reads into MiXCR, producing one record per CDR3 protein. This table holds over 90,000 distinct CDR3 sequences, 20% to 25% found once. Sequencing was performed on a population of CD138-negative cells sorted from bone marrow. These receptors originate from a donor older than 35 with multiple myeloma.

In this sample, this clonotype turned up many times. The chain links TRBV5-1 to TRBJ2-3, with D perhaps TRBD2 (5 bases). Trimming took off 0 bases at V and 2 bases at J, with 10 bases between the two ends. Germline V gene data show CDR1 as SGHRS and CDR2 as YFSETQ. The CDR3 spans 15 residues. The CDR3 region is CASSLETGLTDTQYF. The CDR3 nucleotides are TGCGCCAGCAGCTTGGAGACCGGACTCACAGATACGCAGTATTTT.

This clonotype was recorded at least ten times. V and J are TRBV3-1 and TRBJ1-5, with D uncertain. The germline CDR1 and CDR2 sequences are LGHDT and YNNKEL (reference sequence). The CDR3 is 13 residues long. Trimming took off 0 bases at V and 3 bases at J, with 3 bases between the two ends. The CDR3 coding sequence is TGTGCCAGCAGCCAAGATTACAATCAGCCCCAGCATTTT. Amino acids: CASSQDYNQPQHF. Full variable domain (rest looked up from reference TRBV3-1 and TRBJ1-5): DTAVSQTPKYLVTQMGNDKSIKCEQNLGHDTMYWYKQDSKKFLKIMFSYNNKELIINETVPNRFSPKSPDKAHLNLHINSLELGDSAVYFCASSQDYNQPQHFGDGTRLSIL.

This clonotype was counted many times. This chain connects TRBV6-6 to TRBJ2-7; 10 positions agree with TRBD1. Trimming at V came to 6 bases and at J to 2 bases, leaving 10 bases not matched to a gene. CDR3 length: 16 residues. Germline-derived CDR1 and CDR2 are MNHNY and SVGAGI (reference sequence). The CDR3 protein is CASSTAGTGAAYEQYF. In DNA form, the CDR3 reads TGTGCCAGCAGCACAGCCGGGACAGGGGCAGCCTACGAGCAGTACTTC.

In this sample, this clonotype turned up many times. The chain links TRBV5-4 to TRBJ1-1; D possibly corresponds to TRBD1 (5 bases). This CDR3 has 15 amino acids. Trimming stripped 3 bases from V and 1 base from J, with 13 bases between. The germline gives CDR1 SGHNT, CDR2 YYREEE (reference sequence). CDR3 loop: CASSSGGTSNTEAFF. CDR3 bases: TGTGCCAGCAGCTCCGGGGGGACCTCGAACACTGAAGCTTTCTTT.

This clonotype appeared many times. This chain links TRBV6-1 with TRBJ2-1; possibly TRBD1 for D (5 bases). This CDR3 has 12 amino acids. With 8 bases removed from V and 8 bases from J, the gap between germline ends came to 13 bases. Germline CDR1 reads MNHNS; CDR2 reads SASEGT. For the CDR3, the DNA is TGTGCCAGCGCAGGGCAGAACTATGAGCAGTTCTTC. It codes for CASAGQNYEQFF.